The clone carrying this T cell receptor beta chain has just a few counts. Its target is unknown. This sample stems from a study of glioma-infiltrating T cells after dendritic cell vaccination. The germline gives CDR1 SEHNR, CDR2 FQNEAQ (reference sequence). The CDR3 has 17 amino acids. Trimming removed 3 bases from V and 5 bases from J, with 17 bases in between. Produced via immunoSEQ multiplex PCR; TCRdb's table is partial and in-frame only. The sample contains 71,000 or so clones, about 76% of which appear only once. Notes on the study in general: Survival was not directly related to TCR clonality in these patients.

All glioblastoma patients lacked an isocitrate dehydrogenase mutation. The source material was blood, sampled before dendritic cell vaccination. This sequence joins TRBV7-9 and TRBJ1-6; the D gene is possibly TRBD1 (5 bases). This TCR derives from a human donor with glioblastoma. The CDR3 sequence is CASSLVPGLTDNSPLHF. The CDR3 DNA reads TGTGCCAGCAGCTTGGTTCCGGGACTCACGGATAATTCACCCCTCCACTTT.